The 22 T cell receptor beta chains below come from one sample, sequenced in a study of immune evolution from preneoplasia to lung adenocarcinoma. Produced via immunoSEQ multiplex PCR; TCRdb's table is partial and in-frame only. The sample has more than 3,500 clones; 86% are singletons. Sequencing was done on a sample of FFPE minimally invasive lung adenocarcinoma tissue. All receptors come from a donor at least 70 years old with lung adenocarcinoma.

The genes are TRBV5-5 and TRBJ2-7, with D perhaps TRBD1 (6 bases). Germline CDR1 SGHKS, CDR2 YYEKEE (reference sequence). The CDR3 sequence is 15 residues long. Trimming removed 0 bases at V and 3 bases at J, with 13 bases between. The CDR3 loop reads CASSLEGDTVYEQYF. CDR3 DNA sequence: TGTGCCAGCAGCTTGGAGGGGGACACTGTCTACGAGCAGTACTTC.

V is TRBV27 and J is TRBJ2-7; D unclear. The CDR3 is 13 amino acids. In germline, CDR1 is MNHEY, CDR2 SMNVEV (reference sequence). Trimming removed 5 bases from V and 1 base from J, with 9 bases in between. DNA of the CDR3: TGTGCCAGCAGTCGCTCTGTTTCCTACGAGCAGTACTTC. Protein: CASSRSVSYEQYF.

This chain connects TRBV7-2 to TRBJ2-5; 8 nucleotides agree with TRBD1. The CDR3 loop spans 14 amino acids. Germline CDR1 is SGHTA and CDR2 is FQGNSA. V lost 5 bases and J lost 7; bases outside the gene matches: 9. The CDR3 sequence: CASSHGTGGMTQYF. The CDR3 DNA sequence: TGTGCCAGCAGCCACGGGACAGGTGGGATGACCCAGTACTTC.

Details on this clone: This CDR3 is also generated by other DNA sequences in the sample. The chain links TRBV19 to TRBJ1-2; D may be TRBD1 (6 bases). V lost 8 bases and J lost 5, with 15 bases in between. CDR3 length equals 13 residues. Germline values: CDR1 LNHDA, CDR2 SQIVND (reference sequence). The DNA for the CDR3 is TGTGCCAGTCGGGACACCGTGCTTTATGGCTACACCTTC. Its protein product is CASRDTVLYGYTF.

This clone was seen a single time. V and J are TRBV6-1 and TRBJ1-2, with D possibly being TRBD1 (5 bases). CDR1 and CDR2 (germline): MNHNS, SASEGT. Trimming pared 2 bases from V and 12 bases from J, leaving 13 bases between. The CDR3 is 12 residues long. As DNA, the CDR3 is TGTGCCAGCAGTGAATTCTCGACAGCGAACACCTTC. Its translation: CASSEFSTANTF.

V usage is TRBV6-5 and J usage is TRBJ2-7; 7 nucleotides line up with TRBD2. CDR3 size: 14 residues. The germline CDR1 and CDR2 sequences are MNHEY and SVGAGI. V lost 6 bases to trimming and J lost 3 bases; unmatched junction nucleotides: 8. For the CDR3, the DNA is TGTGCCAGCAGGTCAACTAGCGTGCTCTACGAGCAGTACTTC. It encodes CASRSTSVLYEQYF.

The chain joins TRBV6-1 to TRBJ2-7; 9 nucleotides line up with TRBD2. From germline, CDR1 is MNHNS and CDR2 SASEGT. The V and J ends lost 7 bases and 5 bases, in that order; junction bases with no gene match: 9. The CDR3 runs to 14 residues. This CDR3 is CASTIAGVGNEQYF. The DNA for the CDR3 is TGTGCCAGCACTATAGCGGGAGTAGGGAACGAGCAGTACTTC.

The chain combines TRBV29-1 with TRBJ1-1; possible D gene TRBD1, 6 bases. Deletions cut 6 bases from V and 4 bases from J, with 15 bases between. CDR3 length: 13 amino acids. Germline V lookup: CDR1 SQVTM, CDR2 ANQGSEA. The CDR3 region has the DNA TGCAGCGTGGCCCAGGGACAATTCACTGAAGCTTTCTTT. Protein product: CSVAQGQFTEAFF.

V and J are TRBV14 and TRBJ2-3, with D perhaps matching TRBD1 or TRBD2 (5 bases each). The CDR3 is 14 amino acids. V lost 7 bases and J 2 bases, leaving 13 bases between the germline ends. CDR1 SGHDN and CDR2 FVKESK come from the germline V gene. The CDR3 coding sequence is TGTGCCAGCAACCATGGGACCTCCACAGATACGCAGTATTTT. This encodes CASNHGTSTDTQYF.

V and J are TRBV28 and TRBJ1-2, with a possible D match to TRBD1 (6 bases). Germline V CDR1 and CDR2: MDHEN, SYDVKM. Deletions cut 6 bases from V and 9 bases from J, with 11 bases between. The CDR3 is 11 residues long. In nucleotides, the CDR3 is TGTGCCAGCAGCAACAGGGCCAGCTACACCTTC. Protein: CASSNRASYTF.

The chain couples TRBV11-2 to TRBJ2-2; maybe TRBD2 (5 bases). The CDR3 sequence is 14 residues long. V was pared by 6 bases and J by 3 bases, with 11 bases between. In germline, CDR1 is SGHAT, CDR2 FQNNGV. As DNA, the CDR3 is TGTGCCAGCAGAACAACTAGTTACACCGGGGAGCTGTTTTTT. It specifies CASRTTSYTGELFF.

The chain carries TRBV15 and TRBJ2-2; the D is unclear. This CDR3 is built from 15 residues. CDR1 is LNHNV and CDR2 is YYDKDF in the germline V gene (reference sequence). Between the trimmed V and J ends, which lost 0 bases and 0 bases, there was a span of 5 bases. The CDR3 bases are TGTGCCACCAGCAGAGAACATACGAACACCGGGGAGCTGTTTTTT. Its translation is CATSREHTNTGELFF.

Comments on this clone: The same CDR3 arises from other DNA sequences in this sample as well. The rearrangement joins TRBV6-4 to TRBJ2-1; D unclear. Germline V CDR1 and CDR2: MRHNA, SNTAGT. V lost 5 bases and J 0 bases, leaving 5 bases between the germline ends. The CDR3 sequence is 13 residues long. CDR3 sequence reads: CASSSNSYNEQFF. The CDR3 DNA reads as TGTGCCAGCAGTTCCAACTCCTACAATGAGCAGTTCTTC.

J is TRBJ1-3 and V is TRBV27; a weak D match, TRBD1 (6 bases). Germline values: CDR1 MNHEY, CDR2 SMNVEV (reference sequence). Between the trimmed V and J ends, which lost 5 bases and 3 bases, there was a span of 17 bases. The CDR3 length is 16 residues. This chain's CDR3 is CASSLNAGGLGNTIYF. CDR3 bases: TGTGCCAGCAGTCTTAATGCGGGGGGCCTTGGAAACACCATATATTTT.

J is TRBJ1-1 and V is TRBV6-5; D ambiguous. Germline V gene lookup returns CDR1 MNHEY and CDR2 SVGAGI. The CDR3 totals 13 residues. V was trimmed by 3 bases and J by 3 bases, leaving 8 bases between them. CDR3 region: CASSYLGHTEAFF. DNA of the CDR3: TGTGCCAGCAGTTATTTGGGCCACACTGAAGCTTTCTTT.

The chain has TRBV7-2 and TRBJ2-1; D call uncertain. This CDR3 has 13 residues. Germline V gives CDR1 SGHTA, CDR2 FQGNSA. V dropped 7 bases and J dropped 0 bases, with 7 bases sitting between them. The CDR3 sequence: CASIGFSYNEQFF. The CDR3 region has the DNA TGTGCCAGCATCGGGTTCTCCTACAATGAGCAGTTCTTC.

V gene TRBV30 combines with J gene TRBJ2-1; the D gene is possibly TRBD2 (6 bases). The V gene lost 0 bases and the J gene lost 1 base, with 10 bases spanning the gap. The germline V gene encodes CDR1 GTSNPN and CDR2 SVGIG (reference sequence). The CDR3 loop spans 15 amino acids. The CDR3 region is CAWSVGAGSYNEQFF. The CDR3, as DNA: TGTGCCTGGAGTGTAGGTGCGGGGTCCTACAATGAGCAGTTCTTC.

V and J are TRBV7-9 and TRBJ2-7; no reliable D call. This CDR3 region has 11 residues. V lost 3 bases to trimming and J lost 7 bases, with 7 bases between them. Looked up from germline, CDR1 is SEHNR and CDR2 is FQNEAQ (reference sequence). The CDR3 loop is CASSFLGEQYF. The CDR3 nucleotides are TGTGCCAGCAGCTTTCTAGGTGAGCAGTACTTC.

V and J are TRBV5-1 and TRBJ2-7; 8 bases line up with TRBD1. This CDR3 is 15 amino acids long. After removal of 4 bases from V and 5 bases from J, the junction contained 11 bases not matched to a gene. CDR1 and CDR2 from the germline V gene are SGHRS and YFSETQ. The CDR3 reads CASSVDGTGVHEQYF. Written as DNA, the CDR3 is TGCGCCAGCAGCGTGGACGGGACAGGCGTGCACGAGCAGTACTTC.

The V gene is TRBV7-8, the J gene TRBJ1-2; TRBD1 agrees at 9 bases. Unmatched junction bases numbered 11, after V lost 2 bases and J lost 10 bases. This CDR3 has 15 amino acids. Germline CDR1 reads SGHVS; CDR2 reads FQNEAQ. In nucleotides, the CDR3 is TGTGCCAGCAGCTTATTAGGCTCGGGACAGGGACCCTACACCTTC. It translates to CASSLLGSGQGPYTF.

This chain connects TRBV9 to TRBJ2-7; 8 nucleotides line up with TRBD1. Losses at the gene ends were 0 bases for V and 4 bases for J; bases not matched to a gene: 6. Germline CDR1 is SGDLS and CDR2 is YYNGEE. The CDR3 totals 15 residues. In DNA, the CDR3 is TGTGCCAGCAGCGTAGGATGGACAGGGACTTACGAGCAGTACTTC. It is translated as CASSVGWTGTYEQYF.

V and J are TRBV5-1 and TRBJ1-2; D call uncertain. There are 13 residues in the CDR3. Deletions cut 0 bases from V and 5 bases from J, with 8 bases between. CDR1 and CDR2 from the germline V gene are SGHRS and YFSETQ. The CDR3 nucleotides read TGCGCCAGCAGCTTGGCGACTGAGTATGGCTACACCTTC. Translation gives CASSLATEYGYTF.